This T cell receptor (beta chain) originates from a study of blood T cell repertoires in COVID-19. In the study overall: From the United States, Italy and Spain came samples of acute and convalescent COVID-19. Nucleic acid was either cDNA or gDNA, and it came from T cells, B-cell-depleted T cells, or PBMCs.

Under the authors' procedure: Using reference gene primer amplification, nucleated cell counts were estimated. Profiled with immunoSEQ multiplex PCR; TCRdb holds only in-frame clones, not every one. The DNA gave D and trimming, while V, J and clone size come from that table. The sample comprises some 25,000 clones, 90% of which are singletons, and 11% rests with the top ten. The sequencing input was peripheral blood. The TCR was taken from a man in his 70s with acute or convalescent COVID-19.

DNA of the CDR3: TGTGCCAGCAGGTTGGGACAGCTTAACTATGGCTACACCTTC. This encodes CASRLGQLNYGYTF. The chain has TRBV2 and TRBJ1-2; 7 bases match TRBD1. CDR3 size: 14 residues. The junction had 5 bases not matched to a gene; V was cut back by 6 bases and J by 1 base. Germline CDR1 reads SNHLY; CDR2 reads FYNNEI. Looking up the rest from reference TRBV2 and TRBJ1-2 gives the full variable domain: EPEVTQTPSHQVTQMGQEVILRCVPISNHLYFYWYRQILGQKVEFLVSFYNNEISEKSEIFDDQFSVERPDGSNFTLKIRSTKLEDSAMYFCASRLGQLNYGYTFGSGTRLTVV.